Sequencing of this T cell receptor (beta chain) was carried out in a study of T cells in Graves' hyperthyroidism and ophthalmopathy. Germline lookup yields CDR1 ENHRY and CDR2 SYGVKD. The CDR3 has 13 residues. The V end was cut by 5 bases, the J end by 5 bases, with 10 bases between. Using around 10 ml of fresh peripheral blood, PBMCs were prepared. The CDR3 regions of TCR beta were amplified from RNA transcripts. First-round RT-PCR targeting the TCR CDR3 was performed with the HTBI primer set. TCRdb re-called the multiplex PCR reads through MiXCR, storing one row per CDR3 protein. The data hold about 600,000 distinct CDR3 sequences, with approximately 16% observed a single time.

This clonotype was obtained from a woman between 35 and 50 years old with Graves' ophthalmopathy. The source material was blood. The chain employs TRBV10-3 and TRBJ2-4; D tentatively fits TRBD1 or TRBD2 (5 bases each). CDR3 region: CAISWDGQNIQYF. The DNA of the CDR3 is TGTGCCATCAGTTGGGACGGACAAAACATTCAGTACTTC.